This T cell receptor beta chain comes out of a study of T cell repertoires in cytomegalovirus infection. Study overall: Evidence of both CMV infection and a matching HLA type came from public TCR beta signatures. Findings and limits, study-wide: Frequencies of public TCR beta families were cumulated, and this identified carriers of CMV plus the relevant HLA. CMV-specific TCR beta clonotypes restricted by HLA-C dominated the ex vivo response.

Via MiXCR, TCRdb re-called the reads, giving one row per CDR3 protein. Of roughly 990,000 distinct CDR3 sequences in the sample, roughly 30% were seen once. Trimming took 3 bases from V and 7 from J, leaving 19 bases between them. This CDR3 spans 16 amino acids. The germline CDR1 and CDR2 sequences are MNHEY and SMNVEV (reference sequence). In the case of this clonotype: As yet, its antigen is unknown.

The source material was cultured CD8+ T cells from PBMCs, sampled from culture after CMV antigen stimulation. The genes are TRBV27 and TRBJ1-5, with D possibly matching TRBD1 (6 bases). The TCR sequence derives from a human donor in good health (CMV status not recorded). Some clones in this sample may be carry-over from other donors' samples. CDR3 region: CASSFRVRGGRQPQHF. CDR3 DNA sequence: TGTGCCAGCAGTTTCCGGGTGCGCGGGGGGCGGCAGCCCCAGCATTTT.